The sequence of this TCR beta chain was determined in a study of blood T cell repertoires in COVID-19. Study details: COVID-19 samples from acute and convalescent phases originated in the United States, Italy and Spain. T cells, B-cell-depleted T cells, or PBMCs provided the cDNA or gDNA that served as material.

There are 16 residues in the CDR3. Germline lookup yields CDR1 MDHEN and CDR2 SYDVKM. The V gene lost 7 bases and the J gene lost 0 bases, with 16 bases spanning the gap. Per the authors' pipeline: Quantification of nucleated cells was approximated via reference gene primer amplification. Sequencing was performed with immunoSEQ multiplex PCR; in TCRdb, only in-frame clones are kept and a portion is missing. D and trimming were read from the DNA, whereas the V and J calls and clone size are those reported in that table. Of some 31,000 clones listed, around 87% were seen once; the top ten hold about 12%.

This sequence was found in a human donor in a cohort sampled during active COVID-19. The donor label of this sample is uncertain. Sequencing used peripheral blood. V usage is TRBV28 and J usage is TRBJ1-5; maybe TRBD1 (5 bases). CDR3 in amino acids: CASNQGAEYSNQPQHF. The CDR3 region has the DNA TGTGCCAGCAACCAAGGGGCCGAATATAGCAATCAGCCCCAGCATTTT.